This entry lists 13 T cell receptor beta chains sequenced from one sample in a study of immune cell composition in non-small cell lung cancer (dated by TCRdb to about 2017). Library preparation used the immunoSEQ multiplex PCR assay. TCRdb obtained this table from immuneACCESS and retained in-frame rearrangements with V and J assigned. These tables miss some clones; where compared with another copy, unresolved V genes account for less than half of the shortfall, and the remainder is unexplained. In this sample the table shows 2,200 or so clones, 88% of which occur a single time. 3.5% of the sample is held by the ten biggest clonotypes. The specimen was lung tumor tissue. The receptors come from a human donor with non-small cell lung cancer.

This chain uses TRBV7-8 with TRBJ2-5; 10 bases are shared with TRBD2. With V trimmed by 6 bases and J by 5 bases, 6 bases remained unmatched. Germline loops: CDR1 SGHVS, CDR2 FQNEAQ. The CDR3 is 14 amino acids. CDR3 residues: CASSTSGRGETQYF. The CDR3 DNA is TGTGCCAGCAGTACCAGCGGGAGGGGGGAGACCCAGTACTTC.

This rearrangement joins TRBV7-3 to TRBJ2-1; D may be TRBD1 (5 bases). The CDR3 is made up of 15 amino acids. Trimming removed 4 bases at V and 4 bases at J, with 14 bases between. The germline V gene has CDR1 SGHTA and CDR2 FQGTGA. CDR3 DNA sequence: TGTGCCAGCAGCTCCGTTGAGACAGATTACAATGAGCAGTTCTTC. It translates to CASSSVETDYNEQFF.

The CDR3, as DNA: TGTGCCAGCAGCCAAGACCCCACACAAGGAAACACCATATATTTT. This codes for CASSQDPTQGNTIYF. This chain joins TRBV4-2 and TRBJ1-3; no reliable D call. This CDR3 is 15 amino acids long. Germline CDR1 reads LGHNA; CDR2 reads YNFKEQ. V gave up 0 bases and J gave up 4 bases, with 10 bases separating them.

In nucleotides, the CDR3 is TGTGCCAGCAACGGACAGGGGGCGTACCAAGAGACCCAGTACTTC. Translated: CASNGQGAYQETQYF. The chain carries TRBV7-9 and TRBJ2-5; TRBD1 agrees at 11 bases. CDR3 length: 15 amino acids. Germline CDR1 is SEHNR and CDR2 is FQNEAQ (reference sequence). Losses at the gene ends were 7 bases for V and 0 bases for J; bases not matched to a gene: 4.

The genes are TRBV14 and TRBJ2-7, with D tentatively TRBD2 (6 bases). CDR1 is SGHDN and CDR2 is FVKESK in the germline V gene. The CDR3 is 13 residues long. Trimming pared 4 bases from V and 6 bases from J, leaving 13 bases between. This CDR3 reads CASSPRRGREQYF. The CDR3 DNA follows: TGTGCCAGCAGCCCACGGCGGGGTCGCGAGCAGTACTTC. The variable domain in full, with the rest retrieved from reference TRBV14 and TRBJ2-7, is EAGVTQFPSHSVIEKGQTVTLRCDPISGHDNLYWYRRVMGKEIKFLLHFVKESKQDESGMPNNRFLAERTGGTYSTLKVQPAELEDSGVYFCASSPRRGREQYFGPGTRLTVT.

The CDR3 loop reads CASPPPGRLTGAFF. Written as DNA, the CDR3 is TGTGCCAGTCCACCCCCCGGGCGACTAACCGGAGCTTTCTTT. The rearrangement uses TRBV28 and TRBJ1-1; D is uncertain. CDR3 size: 14 residues. The germline CDR1 and CDR2 sequences are MDHEN and SYDVKM. With 9 bases removed from V and 10 bases from J, the gap between germline ends came to 24 bases. Together with reference TRBV28 and TRBJ1-1, the CDR3 gives the full variable domain: DVKVTQSSRYLVKRTGEKVFLECVQDMDHENMFWYRQDPGLGLRLIYFSYDVKMKEKGDIPEGYSVSREKKERFSLILESASTNQTSMYLCASPPPGRLTGAFFGQGTRLTVV.

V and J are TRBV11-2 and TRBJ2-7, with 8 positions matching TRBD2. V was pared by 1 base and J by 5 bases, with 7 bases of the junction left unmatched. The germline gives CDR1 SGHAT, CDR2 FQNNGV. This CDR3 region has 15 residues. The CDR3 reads CASSLVGGRMNEQYF. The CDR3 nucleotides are TGTGCCAGCAGCTTAGTCGGCGGGAGGATGAACGAGCAGTACTTC.

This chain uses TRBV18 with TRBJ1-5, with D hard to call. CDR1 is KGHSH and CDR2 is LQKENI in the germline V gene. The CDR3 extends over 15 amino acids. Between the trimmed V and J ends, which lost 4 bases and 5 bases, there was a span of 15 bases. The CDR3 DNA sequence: TGTGCCAGCTCACGCGAGCAACAGCCCCATCAGCCCCAGCATTTT. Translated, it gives CASSREQQPHQPQHF.

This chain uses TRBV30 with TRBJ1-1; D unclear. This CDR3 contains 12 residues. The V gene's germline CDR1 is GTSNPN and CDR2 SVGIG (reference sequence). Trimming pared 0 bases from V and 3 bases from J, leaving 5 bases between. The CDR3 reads CAWSVQYTEAFF. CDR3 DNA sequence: TGTGCCTGGAGTGTACAGTACACTGAAGCTTTCTTT.

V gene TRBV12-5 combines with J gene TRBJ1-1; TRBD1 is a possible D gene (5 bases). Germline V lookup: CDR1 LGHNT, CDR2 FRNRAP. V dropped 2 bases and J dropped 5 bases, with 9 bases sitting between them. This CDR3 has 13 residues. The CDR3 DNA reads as TGTGCTAGTGGTTTGCGCAGGGAAACTGAAGCTTTCTTT. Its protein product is CASGLRRETEAFF.

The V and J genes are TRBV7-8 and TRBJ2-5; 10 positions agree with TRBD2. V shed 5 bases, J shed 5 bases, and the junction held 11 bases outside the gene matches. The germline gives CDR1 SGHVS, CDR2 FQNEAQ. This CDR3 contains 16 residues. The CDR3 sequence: CASSEERGGGVETQYF. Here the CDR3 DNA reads TGTGCCAGCAGCGAAGAGCGGGGGGGTGGGGTTGAGACCCAGTACTTC. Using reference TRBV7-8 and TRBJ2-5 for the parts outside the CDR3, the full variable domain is GAGVSQSPRYKVAKRGQDVALRCDPISGHVSLFWYQQALGQGPEFLTYFQNEAQLDKSGLPSDRFFAERPEGSVSTLKIQRTQQEDSAVYLCASSEERGGGVETQYFGPGTRLLVL.

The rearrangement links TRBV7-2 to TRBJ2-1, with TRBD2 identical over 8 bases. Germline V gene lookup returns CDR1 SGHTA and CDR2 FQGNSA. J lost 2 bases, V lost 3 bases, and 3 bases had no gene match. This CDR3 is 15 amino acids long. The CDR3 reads CASSFGSGAYNEQFF. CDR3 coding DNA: TGTGCCAGCAGCTTTGGTAGCGGGGCCTACAATGAGCAGTTCTTC. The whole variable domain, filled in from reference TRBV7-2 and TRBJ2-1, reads GAGVSQSPSNKVTEKGKDVELRCDPISGHTALYWYRQSLGQGLEFLIYFQGNSAPDKSGLPSDRFSAERTGGSVSTLTIQRTQQEDSAVYLCASSFGSGAYNEQFFGPGTRLTVL.

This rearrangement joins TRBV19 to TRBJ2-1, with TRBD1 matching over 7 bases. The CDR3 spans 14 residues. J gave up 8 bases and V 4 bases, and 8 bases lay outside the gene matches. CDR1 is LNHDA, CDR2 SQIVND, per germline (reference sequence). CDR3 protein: CASSTRQGGDEQFF. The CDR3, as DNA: TGTGCCAGTAGTACGAGACAGGGTGGGGATGAGCAGTTCTTC.